Sequencing of this T cell receptor beta chain was carried out in a study of Tregs in tolerant kidney transplant recipients. Profiling relied on immunoSEQ multiplex PCR, and the TCRdb table lists in-frame clones only, not all of them. The data show tens of thousands of clones, about 90% seen once. CDR3 length: 13 amino acids. Trimming left V 2 bases short and J 4 bases short, with 9 bases between. Germline CDR1 reads SGHRS; CDR2 reads YFSETQ. Sequencing was done on a sample of Tregs from blood. The chain joins TRBV5-1 to TRBJ1-1; D gene unclear. The sequence was collected from a human donor in good health. In DNA form, the CDR3 reads TGCGCCAGCAGCTTACAAGTTGGCACTGAAGCTTTCTTT. This translates into CASSLQVGTEAFF.